Shown below are 10 T cell receptor beta chains from a single sample sequenced in a study of blood T cell repertoires in COVID-19. Produced via immunoSEQ multiplex PCR; TCRdb's table is partial and in-frame only. The top ten hold 6.5% to 7.5% of the sample, which has about 190,000 clones, 70% to 90% seen once. Sequenced material: peripheral blood. The receptors stem from a man at least 80 years old with COVID-19, enrolled during active disease.

The chain employs TRBV18 and TRBJ1-1, with TRBD1 matching 8 bases. V lost 3 bases to trimming and J lost 5 bases; unmatched junction nucleotides: 5. This CDR3 comprises 14 residues. The V gene's germline CDR1 is KGHSH and CDR2 LQKENI. CDR3 region: CASSPGQGGTEAFF. The CDR3 DNA reads TGTGCCAGCTCACCTGGACAGGGCGGGACTGAAGCTTTCTTT.

This chain links TRBV3-1 (or the pseudogene TRBV3-2) with TRBJ2-4; 8 bases are a match to TRBD1. Germline CDR1 LGHDT, CDR2 YNNKEL (reference sequence). This CDR3 spans 16 amino acids. After removal of 2 bases from V and 8 bases from J, the junction contained 11 bases not matched to a gene. In DNA, the CDR3 is TGTGCCAGCAGCCAAACACTAGCAGGGGGCAGGGACATTCAGTACTTC. Translation: CASSQTLAGGRDIQYF.

V is TRBV19 and J is TRBJ1-1; the D is unclear. Trimming shortened V by 3 bases and J by 7 bases, and 9 bases separated the two germline ends. The CDR3 loop spans 12 amino acids. CDR1 and CDR2 from the germline V gene are LNHDA and SQIVND (reference sequence). The CDR3 reads CASSMGFGEAFF. As DNA, the CDR3 is TGTGCCAGTAGTATGGGCTTTGGTGAAGCTTTCTTT.

This clone was seen a few times. The chain employs TRBV5-1 and TRBJ1-2; 8 bases agree with TRBD1. Trimming cost V 4 bases and J 6 bases; bases outside gene matches: 5. CDR1 is SGHRS and CDR2 is YFSETQ in the germline V gene. This CDR3 has 13 amino acids. For the CDR3, the DNA is TGCGCCAGCAGCACCGGGACAGGAGATGGCTACACCTTC. Translating gives CASSTGTGDGYTF.

The chain joins TRBV5-4 to TRBJ2-3; the D is unclear. The CDR3 contains 13 residues. V lost 0 bases and J lost 2, with 4 bases in between. In germline, CDR1 is SGHNT, CDR2 YYREEE (reference sequence). DNA of the CDR3: TGTGCCAGCAGCTTGGATCACACAGATACGCAGTATTTT. Translating it yields CASSLDHTDTQYF. Supplemented by reference TRBV5-4 and TRBJ2-3, the full variable domain reads ETGVTQSPTHLIKTRGQQVTLRCSSQSGHNTVSWYQQALGQGPQFIFQYYREEENGRGNFPPRFSGLQFPNYSSELNVNALELDDSALYLCASSLDHTDTQYFGPGTRLTVL.

V is TRBV18 and J is TRBJ1-3, with D possibly TRBD1 on 5 matching bases. This CDR3 region has 18 residues. The V gene's germline CDR1 is KGHSH and CDR2 LQKENI. V was shortened by 2 bases and J by 0 bases, with 17 bases between the two germline ends. The CDR3 DNA reads TGTGCCAGCTCACCAAGGGGTTCTTATACCTACTCTGGAAACACCATATATTTT. Its translation: CASSPRGSYTYSGNTIYF.

The chain carries TRBV2 and TRBJ1-1; D is perhaps TRBD1 (5 bases). This CDR3 has 13 amino acids. Trimming stripped 2 bases from V and 4 bases from J, with 8 bases between. Germline loops: CDR1 SNHLY, CDR2 FYNNEI. In DNA, the CDR3 is TGTGCCAGCAGTGAAAGGGGAGGCACTGAAGCTTTCTTT. Its translation: CASSERGGTEAFF.

This chain connects TRBV5-5 to TRBJ1-2, with D perhaps matching TRBD1 (6 bases). V lost 3 bases and J lost 4, with 10 bases in between. Germline V gene lookup returns CDR1 SGHKS and CDR2 YYEKEE (reference sequence). The CDR3 extends over 13 amino acids. The CDR3 protein is CASSSGEGYGYTF. CDR3 DNA: TGTGCCAGCAGCTCAGGGGAAGGCTATGGCTACACCTTC.

This sequence joins TRBV27 and TRBJ1-2; TRBD1 matches at 8 bases. In germline, CDR1 is MNHEY, CDR2 SMNVEV (reference sequence). With V trimmed by 6 bases and J by 4 bases, 13 bases remained unmatched. This CDR3 has 16 residues. The CDR3: CASSAASGQVVYGYTF. The CDR3, as DNA: TGTGCCAGCAGCGCCGCCTCGGGACAGGTTGTCTATGGCTACACCTTC.

The chain is built from TRBV5-1 and TRBJ1-2; 7 positions agree with TRBD1. There are 11 residues in the CDR3. Germline lookup yields CDR1 SGHRS and CDR2 YFSETQ. J was trimmed by 3 bases and V by 7 bases; bases with no gene match: 0. The CDR3 DNA sequence: TGCGCCAGCGGACAGGACTATGGCTACACCTTC. It is translated as CASGQDYGYTF.